Below, 5 T cell receptor beta chains from the same sample are listed, as sequenced in a study of blood T cell repertoires in COVID-19. The table came from immunoSEQ multiplex PCR; TCRdb's copy has only in-frame clones and leaves some out. The data contain approximately 190,000 clones, about 88% of them seen just once; the ten biggest clones take up under 30%. The sample was PBMCs or T cells enriched from blood (not recorded which). Receptors were obtained from a woman in her forties in a cohort exposed to, infected with or recovered from COVID-19 (not recorded which).

The J gene is TRBJ2-2, the V gene TRBV4-3, with D possibly being TRBD1 (6 bases). The CDR3 runs to 16 residues. V lost 4 bases to trimming and J lost 0 bases, with 12 bases between them. Germline CDR1 and CDR2: LGHNA and YSLEER. CDR3 protein: CASSLGHRSNTGELFF. The CDR3 DNA sequence: TGCGCCAGCAGCCTGGGACATCGATCGAACACCGGGGAGCTGTTTTTT.

V gene TRBV27 combines with J gene TRBJ2-1; 9 nucleotides align to TRBD1. This CDR3 comprises 17 residues. The J segment lost 0 bases and the V segment lost 4 bases, leaving 7 bases of the junction unmatched. Germline V gene data show CDR1 as MNHEY and CDR2 as SMNVEV (reference sequence). The CDR3 nucleotides read TGTGCCAGCAGTTCGCTCAACAGGGGGCTCTCCTACAATGAGCAGTTCTTC. Translation gives CASSSLNRGLSYNEQFF.

The rearrangement uses TRBV27 and TRBJ1-6; TRBD1 matches 8 bases. Trimming cost V 6 bases and J 7 bases; bases outside gene matches: 5. The CDR3 spans 14 residues. Germline V lookup: CDR1 MNHEY, CDR2 SMNVEV (reference sequence). The CDR3 protein is CASRRTGSNSPLHF. In DNA, the CDR3 is TGTGCCAGCAGGCGGACAGGGAGCAATTCACCCCTCCACTTT.

This chain links TRBV27 with TRBJ2-2, with 7 bases matching TRBD1. The J segment lost 2 bases and the V segment lost 4 bases, leaving 7 bases of the junction unmatched. The CDR3 has 16 amino acids. In germline, CDR1 is MNHEY, CDR2 SMNVEV (reference sequence). The CDR3 reads CASSYGTAPNTGELFF. CDR3 DNA sequence: TGTGCCAGCAGTTACGGGACAGCACCCAACACCGGGGAGCTGTTTTTT.

The chain is built from TRBV5-1 and TRBJ2-5; 9 nucleotides match TRBD1. CDR3 length: 14 residues. Losses at the gene ends were 6 bases for V and 5 bases for J; bases not matched to a gene: 8. Germline-derived CDR1 and CDR2 are SGHRS and YFSETQ. The CDR3 loop reads CASKETGGAETQYF. The CDR3, as DNA: TGCGCCAGCAAGGAAACAGGGGGCGCGGAGACCCAGTACTTC. The full variable domain, rest sourced from reference TRBV5-1 and TRBJ2-5, is KAGVTQTPRYLIKTRGQQVTLSCSPISGHRSVSWYQQTPGQGLQFLFEYFSETQRNKGNFPGRFSGRQFSNSRSEMNVSTLELGDSALYLCASKETGGAETQYFGPGTRLLVL.